The clone carrying this T cell receptor (beta chain) has a handful of counts. Its antigen is unidentified. This sample is drawn from a study of shared clonotypes between healthy human individuals. Overall study findings and caveats: Among the subsets, naive ones generally showed larger estimated richness than memory ones. Several donors held 4.5% to 5% of naive CD4 clonotypes in common. Genetic and exposure-history diversity was limited by the small donor number. Among non-shared clonotypes, generation probabilities were lower than among those shared by all four donors.

Germline assignment: CDR1 SGHRS and CDR2 YFSETQ. The CDR3 consists of 16 residues. Unmatched junction bases numbered 2, after V lost 2 bases and J lost 0 bases. Libraries were prepared by immunoSEQ multiplex PCR; TCRdb keeps only in-frame clonotypes and omits some of them. The sample yields about 590,000 clones, less than 97% seen once. CD45RO-negative CD8 cells positively selected for CCR7 made up the naive population, which excluded terminally differentiated effector memory CD45RA+ cells. The source material was naive CD8+ T cells sorted from blood. This clonotype originated in a woman aged 25 to 39 in good health. The chain has TRBV5-1 and TRBJ2-6, with 7 bases aligning to TRBD1. CDR3 coding DNA: TGCGCCAGCAGCTTTGACAGGGACTCTGGGGCCAACGTCCTGACTTTC. Amino acid sequence: CASSFDRDSGANVLTF.